This T cell receptor (beta chain) originates from a study of beta chain features in type 1 diabetes. Study-wide points: Type 1 diabetes patients had moderately but significantly shorter TCRB CDR3s in all four CD4+ subsets. Patients' naive, central memory and Treg TCRB repertoires seemed closer to one another than those of healthy donors.

With regard to this clone: Its antigen is unknown.

The CDR3 sequence is 15 residues long. Trimming at V came to 4 bases and at J to 3 bases, leaving 6 bases not matched to a gene. The germline gives CDR1 SGHNT, CDR2 YYREEE (reference sequence). Expressed TCRB transcripts were sequenced because the isolated RNA had all been reverse transcribed beforehand. Average reads for naive, central memory and regulatory T cell samples were 3.5 million to 4.5 million. Method: immunoSEQ multiplex PCR; TCRdb's copy keeps in-frame clones and lacks some. The sample includes under 400,000 clones, about 18% of them seen just once. The sequenced sample was naive CD4+ T cells from blood. The TCR originated in a woman between 18 and 30 years old in good health. V usage is TRBV5-4 and J usage is TRBJ1-5, with TRBD1 identical over 8 bases. The DNA of the CDR3 is TGTGCCAGCAGCAGGGGGACAGGTGCCAATCAGCCCCAGCATTTT. It encodes CASSRGTGANQPQHF.